The 23 T cell receptor beta chains reported below all come from one sample, sequenced in a study of T-cell memory formation after mild COVID-19. TCRdb independently ran MiXCR on the 5' RACE reads; one entry per CDR3 protein. The data contain about 560,000 distinct CDR3 sequences, 15% to 20% of them seen just once; the ten biggest clones take up approximately 12%. Sequences were obtained from PBMCs or a T cell subset sorted from them (not recorded which). These receptors were taken from an adult woman who had mild COVID-19 (a few samples of this study predate the infection). Cell type and time point are not known.

V gene TRBV12-5 combines with J gene TRBJ2-1; 8 bases map to TRBD1. This CDR3 contains 11 residues. Germline values: CDR1 LGHNT, CDR2 FRNRAP. CDR3 loop: CAGQGRNEQFF. As DNA, the CDR3 is TGTGCCGGACAGGGTAGGAATGAGCAGTTCTTC. Filled out from reference TRBV12-5 and TRBJ2-1, the complete variable domain reads DARVTQTPRHKVTEMGQEVTMRCQPILGHNTVFWYRQTMMQGLELLAYFRNRAPLDDSGMPKDRFSAEMPDATLATLKIQPSEPRDSAVYFCAGQGRNEQFFGPGTRLTVL.

A few counts support this clonotype. This chain joins TRBV11-2 and TRBJ2-3; D unclear. The CDR3 spans 16 residues. The V gene lost 5 bases and the J gene lost 1 base, with 16 bases spanning the gap. CDR1 and CDR2 from the germline V gene are SGHAT and FQNNGV. Here the CDR3 reads CASSPLRVFGTDTQYF. The DNA of the CDR3 is TGTGCCAGCAGCCCGTTAAGGGTGTTTGGCACAGATACGCAGTATTTT.

This clonotype was detected only a few times. The V gene is TRBV9, the J gene TRBJ2-5; D may be TRBD1 (7 bases). This CDR3 contains 16 residues. V was cut by 0 bases and J by 4 bases, with 16 bases left in between. Germline loops: CDR1 SGDLS, CDR2 YYNGEE. The CDR3 loop is CASSVGSQGGPETQYF. CDR3 DNA: TGTGCCAGCAGCGTAGGGTCGCAGGGGGGTCCAGAGACCCAGTACTTC.

This clonotype has just a few counts. CDR3 loop: CASSLRYRPYEQYF. The CDR3 nucleotides read TGTGCCAGCAGCTTGAGGTACCGGCCCTACGAGCAGTACTTC. This chain connects TRBV11-3 to TRBJ2-7; no reliable D call. The CDR3 length is 14 residues. Germline CDR1 reads SGHNT; CDR2 reads YENEEA. The V gene lost 3 bases and the J gene lost 2 bases, with 11 bases spanning the gap.

In its sample, this clonotype was seen a few times. The chain carries TRBV5-1 and TRBJ2-7, with D uncertain. Trimming shortened V by 3 bases and J by 7 bases, and 11 bases separated the two germline ends. There are 12 residues in the CDR3. Germline CDR1 is SGHRS and CDR2 is YFSETQ. CDR3 coding DNA: TGCGCCAGCAGCTCCCGGCTAAGGGAGCAGTACTTC. Amino acid sequence: CASSSRLREQYF.

J is TRBJ2-3 and V is TRBV10-3; tentatively, D is TRBD2 (6 bases). The V end was cut by 4 bases, the J end by 3 bases, with 14 bases between. The CDR3 is 15 residues long. The germline gives CDR1 ENHRY, CDR2 SYGVKD. The CDR3 protein is CAISAGDGMTDTQYF. In DNA form, the CDR3 reads TGTGCCATCAGTGCGGGAGATGGTATGACAGATACGCAGTATTTT.

The chain has TRBV29-1 and TRBJ2-2; no firm D call. The germline CDR1 and CDR2 sequences are SQVTM and ANQGSEA. The CDR3 consists of 14 residues. Trimming removed 2 bases from V and 6 bases from J, with 13 bases in between. The CDR3 here is CSVEYSMVPGELFF. The DNA of the CDR3 is TGCAGCGTTGAATATAGCATGGTTCCCGGGGAGCTGTTTTTT.

V gene TRBV18 combines with J gene TRBJ2-7; TRBD1 agrees at 9 bases. CDR3 length: 16 amino acids. V shed 2 bases, J shed 2 bases, and the junction held 7 bases outside the gene matches. Germline V gene sequence: CDR1 KGHSH, CDR2 LQKENI. The CDR3 DNA is TGTGCCAGCTCACCATTAACCGGGACAGGGACCTACGAGCAGTACTTC. This gives the protein CASSPLTGTGTYEQYF.

This clonotype was recorded at least ten times. The J gene is TRBJ2-2, the V gene TRBV12-3 or TRBV12-4; 9 bases are a match to TRBD1. V lost 5 bases and J lost 4; bases outside the gene matches: 5. The CDR3 contains 15 residues. For the CDR3, the DNA is TGTGCCAGCAGTCCACAGGGGGCGAGCACCGGGGAGCTGTTTTTT. The encoded protein is CASSPQGASTGELFF.

The table lists this clonotype with a few counts. V gene TRBV20-1 combines with J gene TRBJ2-7, with TRBD2 matching 13 bases. The V gene end was trimmed by 6 bases and the J gene end by 3 bases; junction bases not matched to a gene: 8. Germline-derived CDR1 and CDR2 are DFQATT and SNEGSKA (reference sequence). This CDR3 contains 15 residues. The CDR3 coding sequence is TGCAGTGCAAGAACGGGACTAGCGGGACACTACGAGCAGTACTTC. This codes for CSARTGLAGHYEQYF.

This clonotype was picked up a small number of times. This sequence joins TRBV9 and TRBJ2-5; D perhaps matches TRBD1 (5 bases). The CDR3 loop spans 14 amino acids. In germline, CDR1 is SGDLS, CDR2 YYNGEE. Trimming stripped 0 bases from V and 3 bases from J, with 9 bases between. The CDR3 sequence: CASSVVGREETQYF. CDR3 nucleotide sequence: TGTGCCAGCAGCGTAGTGGGCAGGGAAGAGACCCAGTACTTC. Supplemented by reference TRBV9 and TRBJ2-5, the full variable domain reads DSGVTQTPKHLITATGQRVTLRCSPRSGDLSVYWYQQSLDQGLQFLIQYYNGEERAKGNILERFSAQQFPDLHSELNLSSLELGDSALYFCASSVVGREETQYFGPGTRLLVL.

The chain is built from TRBV7-8 and TRBJ2-7; D gene uncertain. The V end was cut by 3 bases, the J end by 7 bases, with 13 bases between. This CDR3 spans 13 amino acids. Germline V gene lookup returns CDR1 SGHVS and CDR2 FQNEAQ. The DNA for the CDR3 is TGTGCCAGCAGCTTGGCAGGATTCGGGGAGCAGTACTTC. Translating gives CASSLAGFGEQYF.

This clonotype was detected only a few times. The V call is TRBV7-8, the J call TRBJ2-7; a weak D match, TRBD2 (7 bases). The CDR3 totals 15 residues. Trimming pared 3 bases from V and 2 bases from J, leaving 14 bases between. CDR1 SGHVS and CDR2 FQNEAQ come from the germline V gene. The DNA of the CDR3 is TGTGCCAGCAGCTTCGTGACGGGGGGCCCCTACGAGCAGTACTTC. Amino acids: CASSFVTGGPYEQYF.

The rearrangement uses TRBV20-1 and TRBJ2-1; D might be TRBD1 or TRBD2, each matching 8 bases. The CDR3 is 17 residues long. The V and J ends lost 1 base and 3 bases respectively, with 19 bases between them. CDR1 and CDR2 (germline): DFQATT, SNEGSKA (reference sequence). CDR3 amino acids: CSARARGQREYYNEQFF. CDR3 DNA: TGCAGTGCTAGAGCCAGGGGGCAGCGGGAGTACTACAATGAGCAGTTCTTC.

This clonotype was counted a few times. This chain joins TRBV7-6 and TRBJ2-2, with D maybe TRBD1 (5 bases). The CDR3 sequence is 18 residues long. CDR1 and CDR2 (germline): SGHVS, FNYEAQ. V was clipped by 1 base and J by 1 base, with 16 bases between them. The CDR3 spells CASSLVLSRRENTGELFF. The CDR3 nucleotides are TGTGCCAGCAGCTTAGTGCTCTCGCGCAGGGAGAACACCGGGGAGCTGTTTTTT.

The J gene is TRBJ1-5, the V gene TRBV7-2; 9 bases are a match to TRBD1. In germline, CDR1 is SGHTA, CDR2 FQGNSA. The CDR3 contains 17 residues. The V and J ends lost 5 bases and 3 bases, in that order; junction bases with no gene match: 11. CDR3 sequence: CASSTRTGVTTNQPQHF. For the CDR3, the DNA is TGTGCCAGCAGCACCAGGACAGGGGTTACGACCAATCAGCCCCAGCATTTT. Supplemented by reference TRBV7-2 and TRBJ1-5, the full variable domain reads GAGVSQSPSNKVTEKGKDVELRCDPISGHTALYWYRQSLGQGLEFLIYFQGNSAPDKSGLPSDRFSAERTGGSVSTLTIQRTQQEDSAVYLCASSTRTGVTTNQPQHFGDGTRLSIL.

This clonotype showed up just a few times. The V call is TRBV18, the J call TRBJ1-1; D remains ambiguous. This CDR3 is 15 amino acids long. Trimming pared 3 bases from V and 0 bases from J, leaving 11 bases between. The V gene's germline CDR1 is KGHSH and CDR2 LQKENI. The CDR3 bases are TGTGCCAGCTCACCCCGGGCAGACCTGAACACTGAAGCTTTCTTT. Residues: CASSPRADLNTEAFF.

The chain has TRBV19 and TRBJ2-2, with unresolved D. V lost 3 bases and J 1 base, leaving 6 bases between the germline ends. This CDR3 is built from 14 residues. The germline V gene has CDR1 LNHDA and CDR2 SQIVND (reference sequence). The CDR3 coding sequence is TGTGCCAGTAGTATGTTGGAGAACACCGGGGAGCTGTTTTTT. Protein product: CASSMLENTGELFF.

The chain recombines TRBV7-9 with TRBJ1-2; 10 nucleotides match TRBD1. The V gene end was trimmed by 5 bases and the J gene end by 5 bases; junction bases not matched to a gene: 8. CDR1 SEHNR and CDR2 FQNEAQ come from the germline V gene (reference sequence). The CDR3 is 15 residues long. The CDR3 region has the DNA TGTGCCAGCAGCCCTCACAGGACAGGGGGATATGGCTACACCTTC. This sequence encodes CASSPHRTGGYGYTF.

This clonotype appeared a few times. CDR3 amino acids: CASSLVALAGSRTQYF. The CDR3 nucleotides read TGTGCCAGCAGCTTAGTCGCCCTAGCGGGGTCCCGTACGCAGTATTTT. The chain uses TRBV7-2 and TRBJ2-3, with TRBD2 identical over 9 bases. There are 16 residues in the CDR3. From germline, CDR1 is SGHTA and CDR2 FQGNSA. With V trimmed by 1 base and J by 8 bases, 10 bases remained unmatched.

This clonotype was recorded a few times. The V gene is TRBV7-8, the J gene TRBJ2-3, with a tentative D call TRBD2 (5 bases). CDR1 is SGHVS, CDR2 FQNEAQ, per germline. Between the trimmed V and J ends, which lost 7 bases and 2 bases, there was a span of 13 bases. This CDR3 spans 14 amino acids. The CDR3, as DNA: TGTGCCAGCATGCTAAGGACTGTCACAGATACGCAGTATTTT. This gives the protein CASMLRTVTDTQYF.

V is TRBV20-1 and J is TRBJ2-5; no reliable D call. The CDR3 spans 11 residues. The V end was cut by 6 bases, the J end by 10 bases, with 15 bases between. From germline, CDR1 is DFQATT and CDR2 SNEGSKA (reference sequence). In DNA, the CDR3 is TGCAGTGCCGAAAATACGGTGGACCAGTACTTC. Residues: CSAENTVDQYF.

J is TRBJ1-2 and V is TRBV29-1; D unresolved. The CDR3 spans 13 residues. Germline V gene data show CDR1 as SQVTM and CDR2 as ANQGSEA. Written as DNA, the CDR3 is TGCAGAGTCCTCGCGGAAACTAACTATGGCTACACCTTC. This gives the protein CRVLAETNYGYTF.